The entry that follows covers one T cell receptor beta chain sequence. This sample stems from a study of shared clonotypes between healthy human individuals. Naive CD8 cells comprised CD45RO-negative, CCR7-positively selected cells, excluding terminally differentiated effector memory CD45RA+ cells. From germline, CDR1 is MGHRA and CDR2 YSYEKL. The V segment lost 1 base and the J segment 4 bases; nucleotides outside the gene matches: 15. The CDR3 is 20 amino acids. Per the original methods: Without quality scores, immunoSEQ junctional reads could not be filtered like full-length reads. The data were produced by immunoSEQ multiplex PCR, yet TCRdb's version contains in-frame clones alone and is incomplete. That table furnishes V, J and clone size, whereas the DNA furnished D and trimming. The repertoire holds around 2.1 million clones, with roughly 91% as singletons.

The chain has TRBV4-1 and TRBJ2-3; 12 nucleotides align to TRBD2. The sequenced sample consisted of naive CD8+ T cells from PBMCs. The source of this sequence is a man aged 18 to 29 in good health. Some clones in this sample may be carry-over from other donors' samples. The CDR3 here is CASSQAPPSGRVYSPDTQYF. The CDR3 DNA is TGCGCCAGCAGCCAAGCACCCCCTAGCGGGAGGGTCTATAGCCCAGATACGCAGTATTTT.